This T cell receptor beta chain was obtained from a study of blood T cell repertoires in COVID-19 (dated by TCRdb to between 2020 and 2021). Looking at the study overall: Collaborator samples came from the United States, Italy and Spain and covered acute and convalescent phases of COVID-19. The material from the prospective study consisted of cDNA or gDNA derived from T cells, B-cell-depleted T cells, or PBMCs. The dataset comprised deeply sampled blood TCRbeta repertoires from subjects exposed to, actively infected with, or recovered from COVID-19. The repertoires were made available in a free public database intended to serve as a resource for research on the immune response to SARS-CoV-2. Samples came from the ongoing ImmuneRACE study (first 160 participants) plus 1,254 subjects from 6 global collaborators. Sample metadata almost always included a de-identified subject ID, COVID-19 status, age in years and sex. Where HLA class I and class II types were available, the types were taken from metadata supplied by the sample provider, not from assay-based typing. The paper's findings and limits, for the study overall: Clinical and demographic metadata were provided uncurated, with the amount varying by source and participant.

One collaborating source in Seattle enrolled patients while the patients were actively infected and followed the patients over time throughout the course of disease. The collaborating institutions used their own protocols to collect whole blood in K2EDTA tubes. For TCRbeta analysis, collaborator samples were shipped as frozen whole blood, as isolated PBMCs, or as DNA extracted from either sample type. TCRbeta CDR3 regions were amplified from genomic DNA by means of the immunoSEQ Assay, a bias-controlled multiplex PCR. Per the source publication's procedure: The number of nucleated cells in each sample was estimated from the amplification of reference gene primers within the assay. Sequence reads were collapsed and filtered to measure the absolute abundance of every unique TCRbeta CDR3 rearrangement. Productive Simpson clonality was computed per sample as the square root of Simpson's diversity index over productive rearrangements. This immuneACCESS table, as held by TCRdb, lists in-frame sequences with V and J called but not all clones. Of the missing ones, under half trace to an unresolved V gene in checked studies; the others have no known cause. That table furnishes V, J and clone size, whereas the DNA furnished D and trimming. The sample has fewer than 350,000 clones on record, 75% to 95% of them singletons. The ten largest clones represent roughly 7.3% of the sample.

The junction carries 13 bases between V and J, which are trimmed by 2 bases and 5 bases respectively. CDR3 length: 14 amino acids, cysteine to phenylalanine. The CDR3 DNA has 42 bases and is translated from base 1. From the germline V gene, CDR1 is SGDLS and CDR2 is YYNGEE. About this clone: The clone's antigen remains unknown. Within one base of it there is no much larger clone, and no base qualities were kept.

This TCR was sampled from a woman aged 25-40 years with COVID-19, enrolled during active disease. The rearranged segments are TRBV9 and TRBJ1-1; a tentative D call is TRBD1 (5 bases match). The specimen sequenced was peripheral blood. The DNA sequence follows: TGTGCCAGCAGCGTTAGCAGGGATGGAACTGAAGCTTTCTTT. This codes for CASSVSRDGTEAFF.